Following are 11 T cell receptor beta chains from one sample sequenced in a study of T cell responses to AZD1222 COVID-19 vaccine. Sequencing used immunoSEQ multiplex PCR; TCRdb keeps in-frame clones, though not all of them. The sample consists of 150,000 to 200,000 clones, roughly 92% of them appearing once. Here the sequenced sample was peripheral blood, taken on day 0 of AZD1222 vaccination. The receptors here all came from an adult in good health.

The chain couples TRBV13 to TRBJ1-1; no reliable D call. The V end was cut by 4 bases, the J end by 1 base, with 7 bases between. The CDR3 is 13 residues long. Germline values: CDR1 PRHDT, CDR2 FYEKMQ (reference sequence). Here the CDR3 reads CASSYAGNTEAFF. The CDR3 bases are TGTGCCAGCAGCTACGCGGGGAACACTGAAGCTTTCTTT. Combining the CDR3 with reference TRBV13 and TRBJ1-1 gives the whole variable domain AAGVIQSPRHLIKEKRETATLKCYPIPRHDTVYWYQQGPGQDPQFLISFYEKMQSDKGSIPDRFSAQQFSDYHSELNMSSLELGDSALYFCASSYAGNTEAFFGQGTRLTVV.

The CDR3 sequence: CASSLGGQSEQYF. CDR3 nucleotide sequence: TGCGCCAGCAGCTTGGGAGGCCAATCCGAGCAGTACTTC. This sequence joins TRBV5-1 and TRBJ2-7; D gene uncertain. The CDR3 has 13 residues. Germline V lookup: CDR1 SGHRS, CDR2 YFSETQ. Trimming pared 0 bases from V and 6 bases from J, leaving 10 bases between.

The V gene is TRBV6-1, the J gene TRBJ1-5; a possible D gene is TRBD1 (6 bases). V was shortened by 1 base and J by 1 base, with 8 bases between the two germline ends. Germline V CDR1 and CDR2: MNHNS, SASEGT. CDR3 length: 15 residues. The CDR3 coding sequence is TGTGCCAGCAGTGAAGGCCAGGGGAGCAATCAGCCCCAGCATTTT. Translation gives CASSEGQGSNQPQHF.

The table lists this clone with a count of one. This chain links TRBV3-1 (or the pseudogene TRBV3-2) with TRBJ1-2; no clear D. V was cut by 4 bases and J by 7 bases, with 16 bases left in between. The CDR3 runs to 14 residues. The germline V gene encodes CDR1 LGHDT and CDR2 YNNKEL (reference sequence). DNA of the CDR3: TGTGCCAGCAGCCCTAACGGGGTTTATGGTGGCTACACCTTC. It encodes CASSPNGVYGGYTF.

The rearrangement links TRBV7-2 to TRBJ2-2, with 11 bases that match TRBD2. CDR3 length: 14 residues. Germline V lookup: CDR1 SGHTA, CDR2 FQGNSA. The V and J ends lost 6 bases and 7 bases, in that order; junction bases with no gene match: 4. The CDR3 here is CASRVAGGRGELFF. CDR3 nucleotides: TGTGCCAGCAGGGTAGCGGGAGGGCGCGGGGAGCTGTTTTTT.

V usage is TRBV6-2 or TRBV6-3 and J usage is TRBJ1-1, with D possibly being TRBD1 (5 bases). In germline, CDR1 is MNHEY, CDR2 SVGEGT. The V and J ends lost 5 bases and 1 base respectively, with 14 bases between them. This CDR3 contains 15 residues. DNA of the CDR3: TGTGCCAGCAGTGCTGGGACGCCGTGGAACACTGAAGCTTTCTTT. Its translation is CASSAGTPWNTEAFF.

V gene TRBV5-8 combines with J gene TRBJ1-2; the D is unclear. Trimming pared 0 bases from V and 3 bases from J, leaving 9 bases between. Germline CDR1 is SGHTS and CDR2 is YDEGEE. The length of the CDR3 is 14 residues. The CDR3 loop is CASSLDEGDYGYTF. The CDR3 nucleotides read TGTGCCAGCAGCTTGGACGAGGGAGACTATGGCTACACCTTC.

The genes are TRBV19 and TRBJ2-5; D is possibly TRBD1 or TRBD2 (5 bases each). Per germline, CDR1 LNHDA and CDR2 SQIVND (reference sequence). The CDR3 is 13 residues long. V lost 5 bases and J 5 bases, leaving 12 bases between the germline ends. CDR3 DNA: TGTGCCAGTAGTTGGGCAGGGACCGAGACCCAGTACTTC. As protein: CASSWAGTETQYF.

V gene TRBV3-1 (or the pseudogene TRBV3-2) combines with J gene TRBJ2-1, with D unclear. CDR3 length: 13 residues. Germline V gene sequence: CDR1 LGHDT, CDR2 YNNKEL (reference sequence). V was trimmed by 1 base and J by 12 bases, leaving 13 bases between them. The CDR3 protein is CASSQGTGGGQFF. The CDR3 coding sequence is TGTGCCAGCAGCCAAGGGACGGGTGGTGGGCAGTTCTTC.

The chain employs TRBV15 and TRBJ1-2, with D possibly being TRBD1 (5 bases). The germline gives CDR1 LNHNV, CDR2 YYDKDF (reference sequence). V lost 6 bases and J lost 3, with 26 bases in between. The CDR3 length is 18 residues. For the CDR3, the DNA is TGTGCCACCAGAAACAGGATGGCCGGGCGTGAAGGGGACTATGGCTACACCTTC. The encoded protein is CATRNRMAGREGDYGYTF.

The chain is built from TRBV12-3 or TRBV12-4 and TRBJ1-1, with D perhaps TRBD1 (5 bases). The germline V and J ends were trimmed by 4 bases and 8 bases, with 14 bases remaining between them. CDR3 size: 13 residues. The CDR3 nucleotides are TGTGCCAGCAGTTCGGGGCCGGGGATAGAAGCTTTCTTT. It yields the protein CASSSGPGIEAFF.